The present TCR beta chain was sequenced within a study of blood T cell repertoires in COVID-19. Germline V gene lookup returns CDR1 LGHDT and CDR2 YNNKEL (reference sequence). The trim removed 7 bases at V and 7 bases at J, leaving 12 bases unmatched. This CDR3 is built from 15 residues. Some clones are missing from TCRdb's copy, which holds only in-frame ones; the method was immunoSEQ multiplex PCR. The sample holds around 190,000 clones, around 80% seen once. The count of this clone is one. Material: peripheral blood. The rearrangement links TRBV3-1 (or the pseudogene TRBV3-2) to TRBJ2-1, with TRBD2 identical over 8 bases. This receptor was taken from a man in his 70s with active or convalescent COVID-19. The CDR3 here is CASTHDGGGINEQFF. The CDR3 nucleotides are TGTGCCAGCACACATGATGGCGGGGGGATAAATGAGCAGTTCTTC.